This T cell receptor beta chain was captured in a study of response to subunit inactivated influenza vaccine. Germline V lookup: CDR1 SGHVS, CDR2 FQNEAQ. The CDR3 contains 17 residues. Comment on this clonotype: A clone one base away is much larger, so this may be a read error.

In TCRdb, the RT-PCR reads were re-called with MiXCR into one record per CDR3 protein. The sample lists about 570,000 distinct CDR3 sequences, roughly 12% occurring once. The same data also went into a second study, on T cells expressing NK-cell markers. That work adds: As the method of synthesis, 5'RACE template switching with UMIs yielded TCR beta cDNA.

This chain uses TRBV7-8 with TRBJ2-6, with TRBD1 as a possible D gene (5 bases). The specimen was PBMCs from blood, collected on the day of vaccination. The receptor comes from a man in his fifties or sixties who received an inactivated influenza vaccine. CDR3 amino acids: CASSSVVLGSGANGLTF. The DNA of the CDR3 is TGTGCCAGCAGCTCCGTCGTTTTGGGGTCTGGGGCCAACGGCCTGACTTTC.